These T cell receptor beta chains were read from a single sample in a study of vaccination effects on CD4 cells after COVID-19. Measured with immunoSEQ multiplex PCR; TCRdb has only the in-frame clones, and not every one. The sample shows 26,000 or so clones, about 80% of them seen only once. What these receptors recognize is not known. The sample in question was CD4+ T cells from PBMCs cultured with HCoV-NL63 spike peptides, obtained after COVID-19 vaccination. These receptors were obtained from a human donor who received a COVID-19 vaccine. Some clones in this sample may be carry-over from other donors' samples. Each CDR3 is given with its conserved first and last residue. Each record gives: CDR3 DNA, CDR3 protein, J gene, clone size, V gene, D gene. The D gene is left open where the match is weak. Clone sizes are given selectively: once, few, many, or a class where the clone is expanded.

TGTGCCAGCTCCCAAGGAGGGAACACTGAAGCTTTCTTT | CASSQGGNTEAFF | TRBJ1-1 | few | TRBV18 | NA
TGCGCCAGCAGTGGGACAGGATCAGGCGGCTACACCTTC | CASSGTGSGGYTF | TRBJ1-2 | NA | TRBV10-1 | TRBD1
TGCAGCGCCGAAGACGGCACTAGCACAGATACGCAGTATTTT | CSAEDGTSTDTQYF | TRBJ2-3 | NA | TRBV29-1 | NA
TGTGCCAGCACCGACGGTTGGGATACCGGGGAGCTGTTTTTT | CASTDGWDTGELFF | TRBJ2-2 | NA | TRBV2 | NA
TGTGCCACCAGTGATTTTAATGGGGCACACACCTTC | CATSDFNGAHTF | TRBJ1-2 | NA | TRBV24-1 | NA
TGTGCCAGCAGTGAGAGGCCGATGAACACTGAAGCTTTCTTT | CASSERPMNTEAFF | TRBJ1-1 | NA | TRBV2 | NA
TGTGCCAGCAGCTTATCCCCGAATCAGCCCCAGCATTTT | CASSLSPNQPQHF | TRBJ1-5 | NA | TRBV7-3 | NA
TGTGCCAGTAACCCATCAGGGGGGCGTTGGCTTAGCAATCAGCCCCAGCATTTT | CASNPSGGRWLSNQPQHF | TRBJ1-5 | NA | TRBV19 | TRBD1
TGCGCCAGCAGCTTGGAGACTCCGGGACTGGACATTCAGTACTTC | CASSLETPGLDIQYF | TRBJ2-4 | few | TRBV5-1 | NA
TGCGCCAGCAGCTTTACGACCTCCCAAGAGACCCAGTACTTC | CASSFTTSQETQYF | TRBJ2-5 | NA | TRBV5-1 | NA
TGTGCCACCAGTGACTACAGGGAGGCTCAGCCCCAGCATTTT | CATSDYREAQPQHF | TRBJ1-5 | NA | TRBV24-1 | NA
TGTGCCAGCAGTGAACAGGCCCCAGCTACGCAGTATTTT | CASSEQAPATQYF | TRBJ2-3 | NA | TRBV6-1 | NA
TGCGCCAGCAGCTTGGGGGATTTTCGAGACTATGGCTACACCTTC | CASSLGDFRDYGYTF | TRBJ1-2 | NA | TRBV5-1 | NA
TGTGCCAGCAACCCTGGGCCCTACAATGAGCAGTTCTTC | CASNPGPYNEQFF | TRBJ2-1 | NA | TRBV6-2/TRBV6-3 | NA
TGTGCCTGGAGAGGGACTAGCATCTCCAGAGATACGCAGTATTTT | CAWRGTSISRDTQYF | TRBJ2-3 | NA | TRBV30 | TRBD2
TGTGCCAGCAGCTTGGGAACAGCGTATCTGGGTGAGCAGTTCTTC | CASSLGTAYLGEQFF | TRBJ2-1 | NA | TRBV7-3 | NA
TGTGCCAGCAGGACGGCGGCGGGTGGCTACACCTTC | CASRTAAGGYTF | TRBJ1-2 | NA | TRBV6-4 | NA
TGTGCCAGCAGCTTGGGGGGGTATCAGCCCCAGCATTTT | CASSLGGYQPQHF | TRBJ1-5 | NA | TRBV11-2 | NA